This T cell receptor (beta chain) was documented in a study of blood T cell repertoires in COVID-19 (dated by TCRdb to about 2020). Concerning the study at large: Samples from collaborators originated in the United States, Italy and Spain and spanned both the acute and convalescent phases of COVID-19. The prospective study material was composed of cDNA or gDNA derived from T cells, B-cell-depleted T cells, or PBMCs. The dataset comprised deeply sampled blood TCRbeta repertoires from subjects exposed to, actively infected with, or recovered from COVID-19. The repertoires were made available in a free public database intended to serve as a resource for research on the immune response to SARS-CoV-2. Samples came from the ongoing ImmuneRACE study (first 160 participants) plus 1,254 subjects from 6 global collaborators. Sample metadata almost always included a de-identified subject ID, COVID-19 status, age in years and sex. Where available, HLA class I and class II types were taken from metadata supplied by the sample provider and were not determined by assay-based typing. Paper-wide results and their limitations: How much clinical and demographic metadata was included differed by source and by participant, and the metadata was provided uncurated.

The collaborating institutions used their own protocols to collect whole blood in K2EDTA tubes. For TCRbeta analysis, collaborators shipped samples in one of three forms: frozen whole blood, isolated PBMCs, or DNA extracted from either of those sample types. The immunoSEQ Assay, a bias-controlled multiplex PCR, was used to amplify TCRbeta CDR3 regions from genomic DNA. The paper's data handling went like this. The number of nucleated cells in each sample was estimated by amplification of reference gene primers within the assay. Sequence reads were collapsed and filtered to measure the absolute abundance of every unique TCRbeta CDR3 rearrangement. For each sample, productive Simpson clonality was calculated as the square root of Simpson's diversity index across productive rearrangements. Not all clones reach the TCRdb copy of this immuneACCESS table, which keeps in-frame sequences only. Checked studies attribute under half of the gap to unresolved V genes and leave the rest unexplained. Clonal size and the V and J genes are those of that table, whereas D and trimming came from the DNA. Counted in this sample were tens of thousands of clones; 70% to 80% of them appeared once. Together, the top ten hold approximately 26% of the sample.

At the junction V is shortened by 0 bases and J by 4 bases, with 12 bases in between. The germline V gene sets CDR1 to MGHRA and CDR2 to YSYEKL. Including cysteine and phenylalanine, the CDR3 has 15 amino acids. Only CDR3 DNA is held: 45 bases, read in frame from base 1. This clone was seen at least ten times. The specificity of this receptor is unknown. No quality values exist for individual bases; no much larger clone is one base distant. The source material was peripheral blood. This clonotype was sampled from a man in his fifties or sixties with active or convalescent COVID-19. The chain employs TRBV4-1 and TRBJ1-1; tentative D gene TRBD1, with 5 bases matching. CDR3 region: CASSQEGAGRTEAFF. At the DNA level, the sequence is TGCGCCAGCAGCCAAGAAGGGGCAGGGCGCACTGAAGCTTTCTTT.